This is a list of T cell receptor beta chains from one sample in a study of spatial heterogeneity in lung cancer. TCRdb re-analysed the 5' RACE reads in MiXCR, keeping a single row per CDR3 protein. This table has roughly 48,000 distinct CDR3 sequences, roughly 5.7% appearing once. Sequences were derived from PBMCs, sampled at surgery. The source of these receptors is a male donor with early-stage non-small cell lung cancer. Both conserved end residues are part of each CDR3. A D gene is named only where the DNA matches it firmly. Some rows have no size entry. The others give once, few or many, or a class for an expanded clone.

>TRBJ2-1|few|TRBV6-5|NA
CASSYRGRSYNEQFF
TGTGCCAGCAGTTATCGGGGTCGATCCTACAATGAGCAGTTCTTC
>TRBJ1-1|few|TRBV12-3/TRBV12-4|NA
CASSLYQGSEAFF
TGTGCCAGCAGTTTATATCAAGGATCTGAAGCTTTCTTT
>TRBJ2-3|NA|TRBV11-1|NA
CASSRQESTDTQYF
TGTGCCAGCAGCCGACAGGAGAGCACAGATACGCAGTATTTT
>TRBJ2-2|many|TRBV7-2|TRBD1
CASSPQAQGETGELFF
TGTGCCAGCAGCCCGCAGGCACAGGGGGAAACCGGGGAGCTGTTTTTT
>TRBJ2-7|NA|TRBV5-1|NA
CASSLGRATHEQYF
TGCGCCAGCAGCTTGGGGAGGGCCACCCACGAGCAGTACTTC
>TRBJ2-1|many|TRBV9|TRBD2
CASSVGLAGGPRSIYNEQFF
TGTGCCAGCAGCGTAGGGCTAGCGGGAGGGCCAAGATCAATCTACAATGAGCAGTTCTTC
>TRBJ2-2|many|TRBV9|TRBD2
CASSVGLSPSGRNTGELFF
TGTGCCAGCAGCGTAGGTCTATCCCCAAGCGGGAGAAACACCGGGGAGCTGTTTTTT
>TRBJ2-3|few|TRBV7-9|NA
CASSRLEGNTQYF
TGTGCCAGCAGTAGACTAGAAGGAAATACGCAGTATTTT
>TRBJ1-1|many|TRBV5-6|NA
CASTTSEYTVITEAFF
TGTGCCAGCACCACGAGCGAATATACAGTGATCACTGAAGCTTTCTTT
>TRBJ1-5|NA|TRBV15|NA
CATNLPIGYSNQPQHF
TGTGCCACCAACCTTCCCATTGGGTATAGCAATCAGCCCCAGCATTTT
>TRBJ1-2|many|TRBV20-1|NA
CSALTGGFDGYTF
TGCAGTGCACTGACAGGAGGATTTGATGGCTACACCTTC
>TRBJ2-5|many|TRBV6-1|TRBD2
CASSELGLAGGETQYF
TGTGCCAGCAGTGAACTCGGACTAGCGGGAGGAGAGACCCAGTACTTC
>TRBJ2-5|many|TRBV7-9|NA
CASSRAMETQYF
TGTGCCAGCAGTCGGGCGATGGAGACCCAGTACTTC
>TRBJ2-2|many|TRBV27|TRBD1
CASSLSGDRGFGELFF
TGTGCCAGCAGTTTATCGGGGGACAGGGGCTTCGGGGAGCTGTTTTTT
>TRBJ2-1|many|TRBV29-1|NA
CSVWGLSYNEQFF
TGCAGCGTTTGGGGACTCTCCTACAATGAGCAGTTCTTC
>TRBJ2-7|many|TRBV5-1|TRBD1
CASSWDRGDWEQYF
TGCGCCAGCAGCTGGGACAGGGGAGATTGGGAGCAGTACTTC
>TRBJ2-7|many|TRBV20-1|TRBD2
CSARGLAGLYEQYF
TGCAGTGCGAGAGGACTAGCGGGATTGTACGAGCAGTACTTC
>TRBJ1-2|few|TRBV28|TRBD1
CASSPPGQTYGYTF
TGTGCCAGCAGTCCCCCGGGACAGACCTATGGCTACACCTTC
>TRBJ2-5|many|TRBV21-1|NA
CASTKGREETQYF
TGTGCCAGCACAAAGGGGCGAGAAGAGACCCAGTACTTC
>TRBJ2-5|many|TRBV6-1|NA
CASSEETQYF
TGTGCCAGCAGTGAAGAGACCCAGTACTTC
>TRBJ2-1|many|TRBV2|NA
CASRETTYNEQFF
TGTGCCAGCAGGGAGACTACGTACAATGAGCAGTTCTTC
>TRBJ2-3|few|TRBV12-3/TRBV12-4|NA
CASSRHSDTQYF
TGTGCCAGCAGCCGGCATAGTGATACGCAGTATTTT
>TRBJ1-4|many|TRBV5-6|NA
CASSFLTGEKLFF
TGTGCCAGCAGCTTCCTAACAGGCGAAAAACTGTTTTTT
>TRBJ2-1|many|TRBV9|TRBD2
CASSVRLAGGNEQFF
TGTGCCAGCAGCGTACGGCTAGCGGGAGGTAATGAGCAGTTCTTC
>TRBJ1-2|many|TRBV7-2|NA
CASSLDRRQGYTF
TGTGCCAGCAGCTTAGACAGGAGGCAAGGCTACACCTTC
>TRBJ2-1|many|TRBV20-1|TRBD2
CSARDTLAGGWEQFF
TGCAGTGCTAGAGATACCCTAGCGGGAGGGTGGGAGCAGTTCTTC
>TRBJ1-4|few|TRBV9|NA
CASSREGGANEKLFF
TGTGCCAGCAGCAGAGAGGGGGGAGCTAATGAAAAACTGTTTTTT
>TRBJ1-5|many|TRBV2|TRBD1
CASSEAGRGLSSDQPQHF
TGTGCCAGCAGTGAAGCGGGCAGGGGGCTTTCTAGCGATCAGCCCCAGCATTTT
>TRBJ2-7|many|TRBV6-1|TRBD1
CASDRGPEQYF
TGTGCCAGCGACAGGGGGCCCGAGCAGTACTTC
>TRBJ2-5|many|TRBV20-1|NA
CSARGGLVNYQETQYF
TGCAGTGCTAGAGGGGGCTTGGTTAACTACCAAGAGACCCAGTACTTC
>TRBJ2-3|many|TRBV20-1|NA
CSAPESTDTQYF
TGCAGTGCCCCAGAGAGCACAGATACGCAGTATTTT
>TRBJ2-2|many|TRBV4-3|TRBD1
CASSQPGQGTGELFF
TGCGCCAGCAGCCAACCGGGACAGGGTACCGGGGAGCTGTTTTTT
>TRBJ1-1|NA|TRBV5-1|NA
CASSSTKNTEAFF
TGCGCCAGCAGCTCCACAAAAAACACTGAAGCTTTCTTT
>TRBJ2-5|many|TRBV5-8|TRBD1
CASSLGQGQETQYF
TGTGCCAGCAGCTTGGGACAGGGCCAAGAGACCCAGTACTTC
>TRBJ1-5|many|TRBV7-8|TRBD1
CASSLQTGGLWPQHF
TGTGCCAGCAGCTTACAAACAGGGGGGCTGTGGCCCCAGCATTTT